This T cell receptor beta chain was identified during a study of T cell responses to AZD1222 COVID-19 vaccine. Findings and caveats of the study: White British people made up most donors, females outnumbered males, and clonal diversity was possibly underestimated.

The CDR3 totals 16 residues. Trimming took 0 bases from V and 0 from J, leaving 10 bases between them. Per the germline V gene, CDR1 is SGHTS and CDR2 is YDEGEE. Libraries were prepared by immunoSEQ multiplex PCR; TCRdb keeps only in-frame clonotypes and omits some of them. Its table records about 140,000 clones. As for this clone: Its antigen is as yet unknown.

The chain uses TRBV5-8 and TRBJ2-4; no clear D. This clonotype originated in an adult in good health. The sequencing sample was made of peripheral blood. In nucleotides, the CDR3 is TGTGCCAGCAGCTTGGAGAGTTTCATAGCCAAAAACATTCAGTACTTC. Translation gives CASSLESFIAKNIQYF.